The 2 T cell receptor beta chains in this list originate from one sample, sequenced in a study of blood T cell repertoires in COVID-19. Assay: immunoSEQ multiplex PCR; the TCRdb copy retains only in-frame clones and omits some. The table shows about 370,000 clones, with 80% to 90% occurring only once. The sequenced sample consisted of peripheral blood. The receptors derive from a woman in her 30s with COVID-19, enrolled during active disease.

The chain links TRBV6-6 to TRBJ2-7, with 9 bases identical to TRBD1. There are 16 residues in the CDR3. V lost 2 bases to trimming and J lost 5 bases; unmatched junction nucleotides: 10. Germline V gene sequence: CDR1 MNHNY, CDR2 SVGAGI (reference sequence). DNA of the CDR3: TGTGCCAGCAGTTACCCCACAAGACAGGGGGACCACGAGCAGTACGTC. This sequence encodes CASSYPTRQGDHEQYV.

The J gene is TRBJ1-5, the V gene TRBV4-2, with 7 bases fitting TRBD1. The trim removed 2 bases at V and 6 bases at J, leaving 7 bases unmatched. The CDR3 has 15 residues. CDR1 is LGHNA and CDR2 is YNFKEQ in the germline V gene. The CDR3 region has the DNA TGTGCCAGCAGCCAAACGACAGGGATCAGTCAGCCCCAGCATTTT. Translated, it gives CASSQTTGISQPQHF.